The next 17 T cell receptor beta chains were all read from a single sample in a study of blood T cells in healthy people across ages. Primers used in a second PCR of roughly 6 to 11 cycles were a sample-barcoded 5' primer and a J-beta primer mix. TCRdb processed the 5' RACE reads anew with MiXCR; each CDR3 protein has one entry. This table holds 1.6 million or so distinct CDR3 sequences, 30% to 40% found once. What was sequenced was blood. These receptors were obtained from a woman younger than 45 in good health.

This chain connects TRBV20-1 to TRBJ2-5, with 9 bases matching TRBD2. The J call may be wrong; the DNA end is better matched by TRBJ2-7. The CDR3 spans 15 residues. Germline CDR1 and CDR2: DFQATT and SNEGSKA (reference sequence). CDR3 DNA: TGCAGTGCTAGCACGGGAGCGGGAGGCCCCCTCGAGCAGTACTTC. Translating gives CSASTGAGGPLEQYF.

The table lists this clonotype with a few counts. This rearrangement joins TRBV2 to TRBJ1-6; D is undetermined. The CDR3 has 13 residues. V was clipped by 4 bases and J by 13 bases, with 14 bases between them. CDR1 SNHLY and CDR2 FYNNEI come from the germline V gene. The CDR3 nucleotides read TGTGCCAGCAGTGGCTGGGAAAATGGGCCCCTCCACTTT. Residues: CASSGWENGPLHF. Full variable domain (outside the CDR3, taken from reference TRBV2 and TRBJ1-6): EPEVTQTPSHQVTQMGQEVILRCVPISNHLYFYWYRQILGQKVEFLVSFYNNEISEKSEIFDDQFSVERPDGSNFTLKIRSTKLEDSAMYFCASSGWENGPLHFGNGTRLTVT.

This clonotype occurred a few times. The rearrangement uses TRBV7-9 and TRBJ2-1; D is tentatively TRBD1 or TRBD2 (6 bases each). The CDR3 has 17 residues. Germline V CDR1 and CDR2: SEHNR, FQNEAQ (reference sequence). Trimming left V 4 bases short and J 9 bases short, with 25 bases between. The CDR3 DNA reads TGTGCCAGCAGCTCGGGGCCGGGGGCCGGGGGTTTCGGTGAGCAGTTCTTC. This encodes CASSSGPGAGGFGEQFF.

This chain connects TRBV18 to TRBJ1-1, with D hard to call. Germline V gives CDR1 KGHSH, CDR2 LQKENI. The CDR3 loop spans 13 amino acids. V lost 5 bases, J lost 5 bases, and 12 bases lay in between. Written as DNA, the CDR3 is TGTGCCAGCTCAGCCTCAAGGGTAACTGAAGCTTTCTTT. Translation gives CASSASRVTEAFF.

The J gene is TRBJ2-7, the V gene TRBV27; the D call may be TRBD1 or TRBD2 (6 bases each). The CDR3 consists of 15 residues. Looked up from germline, CDR1 is MNHEY and CDR2 is SMNVEV (reference sequence). V shed 0 bases and J shed 4 bases, with 13 bases lying between them. CDR3 DNA sequence: TGTGCCAGCAGTTTATCGGTGGGGGGCCAATACGAGCAGTACTTC. Amino acids: CASSLSVGGQYEQYF.

This clonotype appeared many times. The chain has TRBV6-5 and TRBJ1-2; D call uncertain. CDR1 and CDR2 (germline): MNHEY, SVGAGI. V dropped 6 bases and J dropped 1 base, with 6 bases sitting between them. This CDR3 contains 12 residues. CDR3 nucleotides: TGTGCCAGCAGCAGTAATAACTATGGCTACACCTTC. Amino acids: CASSSNNYGYTF.

Worth noting for this clonotype: A junction boundary mismatches the germline segment, possibly from a read error. The chain couples TRBV20-1 to TRBJ2-6, with a weak D call TRBD2 (6 bases). Germline loops: CDR1 DFQATT, CDR2 SNEGSKA (reference sequence). The CDR3 runs to 15 residues. The CDR3 DNA follows: TGCAGTGTCAATTCCGGCGGGGCTGGGGCCAACGTCCAGACTTTC. As protein: CSVNSGGAGANVQTF.

The chain carries TRBV5-6 and TRBJ2-3; D could derive from TRBD1 or TRBD2 (6 bases each). The germline V gene encodes CDR1 SGHDT and CDR2 YYEEEE. V was pared by 1 base and J by 3 bases, with 15 bases between. CDR3 length: 16 residues. CDR3 sequence: CASSLPLGGRTDTQYF. The CDR3 DNA follows: TGTGCCAGCAGCTTGCCTCTCGGGGGCAGAACAGATACGCAGTATTTT. The variable domain in full, completed from reference TRBV5-6 and TRBJ2-3, reads DAGVTQSPTHLIKTRGQQVTLRCSPKSGHDTVSWYQQALGQGPQFIFQYYEEEERQRGNFPDRFSGHQFPNYSSELNVNALLLGDSALYLCASSLPLGGRTDTQYFGPGTRLTVL.

The rearrangement uses TRBV15 and TRBJ2-3; no reliable D call. Germline lookup yields CDR1 LNHNV and CDR2 YYDKDF (reference sequence). The V end was cut by 2 bases, the J end by 2 bases, with 5 bases between. CDR3 length equals 13 residues. As DNA, the CDR3 is TGTGCCACCAGCAGACCCCACACAGATACGCAGTATTTT. This translates into CATSRPHTDTQYF.

V usage is TRBV7-9 and J usage is TRBJ2-3; the match to TRBD2 covers 13 bases. Germline CDR1 reads SEHNR; CDR2 reads FQNEAQ (reference sequence). The CDR3 length is 18 residues. The junction had 8 bases not matched to a gene; V was cut back by 5 bases and J by 0 bases. Written as DNA, the CDR3 is TGTGCCAGCAGCCCTCGGACTAGCGGGGGTTCTAGCACAGATACGCAGTATTTT. This gives the protein CASSPRTSGGSSTDTQYF.

V usage is TRBV20-1 and J usage is TRBJ2-7, with D perhaps matching TRBD2 (7 bases). The germline V and J ends were trimmed by 6 bases and 6 bases, with 21 bases remaining between them. CDR3 length: 14 amino acids. The germline CDR1 and CDR2 sequences are DFQATT and SNEGSKA (reference sequence). CDR3 region: CSASGGANDREQYF. The CDR3 bases are TGCAGTGCGTCTGGGGGGGCAAATGATCGCGAGCAGTACTTC.

This clonotype was counted a few times. The CDR3 DNA reads as TGTGCCAGCAGCTCTGACAGGGTAGATCAGCCCCAGCATTTT. Translation gives CASSSDRVDQPQHF. The chain recombines TRBV7-9 with TRBJ1-5, with TRBD1 matching over 7 bases. The CDR3 loop spans 14 amino acids. The germline gives CDR1 SEHNR, CDR2 FQNEAQ (reference sequence). Unmatched junction bases numbered 5, after V lost 4 bases and J lost 5 bases.

This clonotype was seen a handful of times. This chain links TRBV4-1 with TRBJ1-2; D is uncertain. V lost 1 base to trimming and J lost 4 bases, with 10 bases between them. The CDR3 runs to 14 residues. From germline, CDR1 is MGHRA and CDR2 YSYEKL. Written as DNA, the CDR3 is TGCGCCAGCAGCCAAGGGTTCACGGCCTATGGCTACACCTTC. This sequence encodes CASSQGFTAYGYTF.

This clonotype was seen a handful of times. The chain uses TRBV20-1 and TRBJ2-7, with a possible D match to TRBD1 (5 bases). CDR3 length: 12 amino acids. The V end lost 6 bases, the J end lost 6 bases, and 15 bases lay between the germline ends. From germline, CDR1 is DFQATT and CDR2 SNEGSKA (reference sequence). CDR3 DNA: TGCAGTGCCCCGCCAGGGCTGGCCGAGCAGTACTTC. This codes for CSAPPGLAEQYF.

The rearrangement uses TRBV20-1 and TRBJ2-7; 8 bases match TRBD2. CDR3 size: 12 residues. Germline V CDR1 and CDR2: DFQATT, SNEGSKA (reference sequence). CDR3: CTWGLVFNEQYF. The CDR3 DNA reads as TGCACCTGGGGACTAGTTTTCAACGAGCAGTACTTC.

This clonotype was observed a handful of times. The chain is built from TRBV27 and TRBJ2-1; 8 bases agree with TRBD2. J was trimmed by 9 bases and V by 6 bases; bases with no gene match: 10. The CDR3 sequence is 14 residues long. Germline V gene sequence: CDR1 MNHEY, CDR2 SMNVEV (reference sequence). Here the CDR3 reads CASSPLSGTTEQFF. CDR3 nucleotides: TGTGCCAGCAGCCCGCTTAGCGGGACGACTGAGCAGTTCTTC.

This clonotype was seen more than once but under ten times. The gene calls are TRBV28 and TRBJ2-3; D is undetermined. Trimming removed 2 bases at V and 4 bases at J, with 4 bases between. Germline V gene data show CDR1 as MDHEN and CDR2 as SYDVKM. The CDR3 runs to 12 residues. The CDR3 DNA sequence: TGTGCCAGCAGTTTACAGTCAGATACGCAGTATTTT. Amino acid sequence: CASSLQSDTQYF.